This T cell receptor (beta chain) was profiled in a study of early T cells in non-severe SARS-CoV-2 infection. Overall study context: It was bulk RNA from unsorted whole blood that was sequenced, and the chains were unpaired.

This clonotype is labeled medium-sized. The CDR3 extends over 14 amino acids. Trimming cost V 4 bases and J 4 bases; bases outside gene matches: 5. CDR1 and CDR2 from the germline V gene are SNHLY and FYNNEI. Each cDNA molecule carried a unique molecular identifier. A single record per CDR3 protein comes from TCRdb applying MiXCR to the 5' RACE reads. The sample holds some 22,000 distinct CDR3 sequences, 4.5% to 6% seen once. Sequenced sample: whole blood. The chain employs TRBV2 and TRBJ1-2; TRBD1 agrees at 8 bases. The source is an adult who was a healthcare worker with PCR-confirmed SARS-CoV-2 infection or an uninfected control (not recorded which). This chain's CDR3 is CASSVDRDAYGYTF. DNA of the CDR3: TGTGCCAGCAGTGTGGACAGGGATGCCTATGGCTACACCTTC.